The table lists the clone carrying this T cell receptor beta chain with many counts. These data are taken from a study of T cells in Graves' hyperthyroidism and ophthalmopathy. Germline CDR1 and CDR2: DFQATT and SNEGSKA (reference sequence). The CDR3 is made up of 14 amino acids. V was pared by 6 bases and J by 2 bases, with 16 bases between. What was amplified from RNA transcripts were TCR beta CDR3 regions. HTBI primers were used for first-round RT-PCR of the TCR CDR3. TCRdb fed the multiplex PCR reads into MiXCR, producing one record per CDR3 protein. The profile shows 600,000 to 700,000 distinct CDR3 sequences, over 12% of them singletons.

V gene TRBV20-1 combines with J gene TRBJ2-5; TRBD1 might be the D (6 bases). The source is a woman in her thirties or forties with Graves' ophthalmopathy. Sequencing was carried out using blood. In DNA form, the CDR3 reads TGCAGTGCCCACATGGACAGTACGCAAGAGACCCAGTACTTC. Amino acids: CSAHMDSTQETQYF.